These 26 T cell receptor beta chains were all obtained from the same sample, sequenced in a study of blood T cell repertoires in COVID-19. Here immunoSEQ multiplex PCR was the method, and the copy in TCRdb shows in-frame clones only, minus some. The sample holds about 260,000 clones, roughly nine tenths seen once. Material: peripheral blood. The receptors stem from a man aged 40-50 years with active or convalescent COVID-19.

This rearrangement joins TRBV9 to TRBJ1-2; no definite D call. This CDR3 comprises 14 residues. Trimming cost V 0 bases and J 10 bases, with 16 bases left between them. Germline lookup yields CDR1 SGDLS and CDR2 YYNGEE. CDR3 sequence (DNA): TGTGCCAGCAGCGTAGCTTCCCTTCTTGGCTCCTACACCTTC. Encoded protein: CASSVASLLGSYTF.

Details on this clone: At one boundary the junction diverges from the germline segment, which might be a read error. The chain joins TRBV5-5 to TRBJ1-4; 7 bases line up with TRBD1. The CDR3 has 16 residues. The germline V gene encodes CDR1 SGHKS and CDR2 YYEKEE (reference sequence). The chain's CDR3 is CASSLAGTAPSERLFF. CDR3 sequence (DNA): TGTGCCAGCAGCTTGGCCGGGACAGCCCCTTCCGAAAGACTGTTTTTT.

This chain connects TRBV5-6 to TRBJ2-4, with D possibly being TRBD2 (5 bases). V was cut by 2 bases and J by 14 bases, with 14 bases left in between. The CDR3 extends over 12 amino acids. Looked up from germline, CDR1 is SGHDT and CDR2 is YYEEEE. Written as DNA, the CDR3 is TGTGCCAGCAGCTTCGCGGGTCTTGGGAAGTACTTC. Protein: CASSFAGLGKYF.

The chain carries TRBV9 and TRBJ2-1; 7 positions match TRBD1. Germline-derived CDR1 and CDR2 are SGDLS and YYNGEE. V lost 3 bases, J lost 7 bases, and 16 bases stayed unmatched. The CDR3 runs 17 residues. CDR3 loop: CASSGWGGQGVLNEQFF. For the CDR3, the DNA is TGTGCCAGCAGCGGTTGGGGCGGGCAGGGGGTACTGAATGAGCAGTTCTTC. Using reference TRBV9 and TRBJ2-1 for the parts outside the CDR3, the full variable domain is DSGVTQTPKHLITATGQRVTLRCSPRSGDLSVYWYQQSLDQGLQFLIQYYNGEERAKGNILERFSAQQFPDLHSELNLSSLELGDSALYFCASSGWGGQGVLNEQFFGPGTRLTVL.

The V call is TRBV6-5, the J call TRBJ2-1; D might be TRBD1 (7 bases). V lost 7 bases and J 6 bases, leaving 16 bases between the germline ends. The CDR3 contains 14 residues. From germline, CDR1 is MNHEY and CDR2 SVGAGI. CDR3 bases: TGTGCCAGCACCCGTTGGCAGGGGGGCAATGAGCAGTTCTTC. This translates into CASTRWQGGNEQFF.

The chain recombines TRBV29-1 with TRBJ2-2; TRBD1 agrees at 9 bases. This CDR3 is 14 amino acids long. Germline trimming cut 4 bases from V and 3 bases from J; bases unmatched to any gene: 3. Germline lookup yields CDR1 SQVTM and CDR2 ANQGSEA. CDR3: CSVVDRGYTGELFF. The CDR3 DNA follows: TGCAGCGTTGTCGACAGGGGGTACACCGGGGAGCTGTTTTTT.

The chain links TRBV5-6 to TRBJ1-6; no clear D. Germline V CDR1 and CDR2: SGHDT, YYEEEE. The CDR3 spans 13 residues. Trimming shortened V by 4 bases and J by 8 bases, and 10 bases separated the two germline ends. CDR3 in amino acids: CASSLRQHSPLHF. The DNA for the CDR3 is TGTGCCAGCAGCCTTCGACAACATTCACCCCTCCACTTT.

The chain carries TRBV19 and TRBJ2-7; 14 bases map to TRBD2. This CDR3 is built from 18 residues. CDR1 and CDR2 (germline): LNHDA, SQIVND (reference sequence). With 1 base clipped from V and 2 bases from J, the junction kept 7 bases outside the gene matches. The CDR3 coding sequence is TGTGCCAGTAGTATAGTGGAGGGGACTAGCGGGAGTACCTACGAGCAGTACTTC. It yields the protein CASSIVEGTSGSTYEQYF.

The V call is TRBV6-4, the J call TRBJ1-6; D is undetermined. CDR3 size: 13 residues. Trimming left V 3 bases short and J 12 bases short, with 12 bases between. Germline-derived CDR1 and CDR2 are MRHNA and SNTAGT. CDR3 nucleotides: TGTGCCAGCAGTGAGGAGGGTCTTTTACCCCTCCACTTT. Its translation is CASSEEGLLPLHF.

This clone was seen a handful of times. Here the CDR3 reads CASSESVDYGYTF. The DNA for the CDR3 is TGTGCCAGCAGTGAAAGCGTGGACTATGGCTACACCTTC. The chain recombines TRBV6-1 with TRBJ1-2, with D hard to call. With 2 bases removed from V and 3 bases from J, the gap between germline ends came to 7 bases. The CDR3 spans 13 residues. Germline V lookup: CDR1 MNHNS, CDR2 SASEGT.

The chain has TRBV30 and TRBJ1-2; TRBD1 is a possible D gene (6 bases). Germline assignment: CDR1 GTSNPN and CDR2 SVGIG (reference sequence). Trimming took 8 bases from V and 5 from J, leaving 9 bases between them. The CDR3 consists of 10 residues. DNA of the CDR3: TGTGCCGGCAGGGGATATGGCTACACCTTC. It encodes CAGRGYGYTF. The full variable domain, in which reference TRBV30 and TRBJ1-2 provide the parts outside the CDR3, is SQTIHQWPATLVQPVGSPLSLECTVEGTSNPNLYWYRQAAGRGLQLLFYSVGIGQISSEVPQNLSASRPQDRQFILSSKKLLLSDSGFYLCAGRGYGYTFGSGTRLTVV.

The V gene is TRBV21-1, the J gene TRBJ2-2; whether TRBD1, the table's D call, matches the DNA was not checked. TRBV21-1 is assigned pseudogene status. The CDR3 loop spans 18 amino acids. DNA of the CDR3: TGTGCCAGCAGCAAATATAAACCGGCGACAGAAAACACCGGGGAGCTGTTTTTT. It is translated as CASSKYKPATENTGELFF.

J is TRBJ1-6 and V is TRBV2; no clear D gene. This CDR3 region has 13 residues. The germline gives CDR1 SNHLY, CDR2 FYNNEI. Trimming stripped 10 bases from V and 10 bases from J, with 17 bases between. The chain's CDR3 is CATAGGRGSPLHF. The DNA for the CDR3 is TGTGCCACAGCGGGCGGGAGAGGGTCACCCCTCCACTTT.

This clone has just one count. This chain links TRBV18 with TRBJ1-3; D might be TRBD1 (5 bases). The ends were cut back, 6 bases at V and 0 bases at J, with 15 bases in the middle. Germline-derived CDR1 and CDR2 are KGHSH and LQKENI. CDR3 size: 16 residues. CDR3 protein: CASSPYDSFSGNTIYF. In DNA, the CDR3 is TGTGCCAGCTCCCCCTACGACAGTTTCTCTGGAAACACCATATATTTT.

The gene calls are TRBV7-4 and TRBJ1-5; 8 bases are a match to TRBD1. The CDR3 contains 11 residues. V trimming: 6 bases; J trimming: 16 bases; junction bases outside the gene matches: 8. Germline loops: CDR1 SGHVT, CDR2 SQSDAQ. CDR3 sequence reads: CASSPTGTGHF. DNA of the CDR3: TGTGCCAGCAGTCCGACCGGGACAGGACATTTT.

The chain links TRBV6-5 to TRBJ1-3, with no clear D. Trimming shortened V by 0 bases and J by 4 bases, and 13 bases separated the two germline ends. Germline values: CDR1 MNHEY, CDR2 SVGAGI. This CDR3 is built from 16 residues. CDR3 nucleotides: TGTGCCAGCAGTTACTCCCTACTTGGGAGCGGAAACACCATATATTTT. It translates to CASSYSLLGSGNTIYF.

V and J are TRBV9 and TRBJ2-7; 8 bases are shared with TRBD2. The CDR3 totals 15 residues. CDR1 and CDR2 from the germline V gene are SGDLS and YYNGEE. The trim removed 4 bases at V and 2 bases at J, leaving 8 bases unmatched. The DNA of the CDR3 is TGTGCCAGCAGCCCTCGGGGGGGGAGCACCTACGAGCAGTACTTC. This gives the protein CASSPRGGSTYEQYF.

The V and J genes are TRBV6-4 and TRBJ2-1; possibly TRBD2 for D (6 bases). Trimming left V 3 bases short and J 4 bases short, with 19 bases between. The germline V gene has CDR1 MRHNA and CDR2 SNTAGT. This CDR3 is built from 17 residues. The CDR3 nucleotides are TGTGCCAGCAGTGAATTTCCCTCGACTAGTATGTACAATGAGCAGTTCTTC. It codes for CASSEFPSTSMYNEQFF.

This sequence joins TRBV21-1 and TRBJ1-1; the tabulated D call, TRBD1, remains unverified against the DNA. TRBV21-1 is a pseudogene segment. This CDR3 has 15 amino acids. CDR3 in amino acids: CASGSRDRGSDEAFF. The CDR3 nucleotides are TGTGCCAGCGGAAGCCGGGACAGGGGATCGGATGAAGCTTTCTTT.

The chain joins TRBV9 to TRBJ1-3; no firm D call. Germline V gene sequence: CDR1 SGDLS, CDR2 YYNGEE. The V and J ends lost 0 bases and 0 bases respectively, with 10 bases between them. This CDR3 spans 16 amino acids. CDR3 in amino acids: CASSVAGGTSGNTIYF. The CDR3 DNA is TGTGCCAGCAGCGTAGCTGGAGGCACCTCTGGAAACACCATATATTTT.

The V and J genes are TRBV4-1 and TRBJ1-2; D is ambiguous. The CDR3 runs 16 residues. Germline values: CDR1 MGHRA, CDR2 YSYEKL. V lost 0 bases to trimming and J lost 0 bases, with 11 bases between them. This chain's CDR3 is CASSQEGGGANYGYTF. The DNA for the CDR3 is TGCGCCAGCAGCCAAGAGGGAGGTGGCGCTAACTATGGCTACACCTTC.

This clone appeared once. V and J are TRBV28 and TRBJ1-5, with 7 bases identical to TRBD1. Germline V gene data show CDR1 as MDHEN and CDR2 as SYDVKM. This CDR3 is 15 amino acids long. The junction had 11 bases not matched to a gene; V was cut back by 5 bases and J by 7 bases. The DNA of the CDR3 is TGTGCCAGCAGTGCCTGGACAGGTCAGGAGCAGCCCCAGCATTTT. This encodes CASSAWTGQEQPQHF.

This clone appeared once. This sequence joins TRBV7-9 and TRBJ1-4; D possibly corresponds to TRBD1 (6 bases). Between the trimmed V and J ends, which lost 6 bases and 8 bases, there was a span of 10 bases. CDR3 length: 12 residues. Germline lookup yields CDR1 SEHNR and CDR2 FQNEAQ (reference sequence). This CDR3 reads CASRPDREKLFF. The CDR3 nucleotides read TGTGCCAGCAGACCAGACAGGGAAAAACTGTTTTTT.

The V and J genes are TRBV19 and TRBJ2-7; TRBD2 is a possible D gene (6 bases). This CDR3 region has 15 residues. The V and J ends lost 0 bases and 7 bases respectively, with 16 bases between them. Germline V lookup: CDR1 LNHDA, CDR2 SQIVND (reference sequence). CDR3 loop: CASSIDLGGRYEQYF. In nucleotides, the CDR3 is TGTGCCAGTAGTATAGATCTAGGAGGGAGGTATGAGCAGTACTTC. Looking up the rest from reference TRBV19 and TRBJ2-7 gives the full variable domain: DGGITQSPKYLFRKEGQNVTLSCEQNLNHDAMYWYRQDPGQGLRLIYYSQIVNDFQKGDIAEGYSVSREKKESFPLTVTSAQKNPTAFYLCASSIDLGGRYEQYFGPGTRLTVT.

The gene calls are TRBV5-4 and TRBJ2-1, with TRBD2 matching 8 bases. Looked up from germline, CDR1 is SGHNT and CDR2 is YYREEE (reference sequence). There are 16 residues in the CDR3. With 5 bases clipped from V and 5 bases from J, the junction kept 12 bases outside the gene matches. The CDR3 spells CASSPSGWSGDNEQFF. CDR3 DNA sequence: TGTGCCAGCAGTCCTAGCGGGTGGTCCGGAGACAATGAGCAGTTCTTC.

The CDR3, as DNA: TGTGCCAGCTCACCACCGGCGAGACTAACCTACAATGAGCAGTTCTTC. This translates into CASSPPARLTYNEQFF. V usage is TRBV18 and J usage is TRBJ2-1; tentative D call: TRBD2 (5 bases). CDR1 is KGHSH, CDR2 LQKENI, per germline. Trimming pared 0 bases from V and 2 bases from J, leaving 11 bases between. This CDR3 is 16 amino acids long.